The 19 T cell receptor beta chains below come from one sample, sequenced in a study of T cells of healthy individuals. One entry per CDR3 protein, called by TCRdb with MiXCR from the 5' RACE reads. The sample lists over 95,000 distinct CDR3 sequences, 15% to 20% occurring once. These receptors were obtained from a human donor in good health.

CDR3 coding DNA: TGCAGTGCCAGCCAGGGGCTGGGCTATGGCTACACCTTC. Translated: CSASQGLGYGYTF. This chain connects TRBV20-1 to TRBJ1-2; perhaps TRBD1 as D (6 bases). Germline CDR1 DFQATT, CDR2 SNEGSKA (reference sequence). CDR3 length: 13 amino acids. V was clipped by 6 bases and J by 4 bases, with 15 bases between them.

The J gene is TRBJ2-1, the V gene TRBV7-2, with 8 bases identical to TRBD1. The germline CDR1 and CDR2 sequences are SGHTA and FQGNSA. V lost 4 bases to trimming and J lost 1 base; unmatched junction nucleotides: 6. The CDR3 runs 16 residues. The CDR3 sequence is CASSSRTGRSYNEQFF. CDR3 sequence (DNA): TGTGCCAGCAGCTCCCGGACAGGGAGATCCTACAATGAGCAGTTCTTC.

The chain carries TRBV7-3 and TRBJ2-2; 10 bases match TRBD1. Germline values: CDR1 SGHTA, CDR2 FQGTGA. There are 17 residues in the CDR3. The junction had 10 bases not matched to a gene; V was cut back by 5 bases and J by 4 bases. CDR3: CASSLSDRGLITGELFF. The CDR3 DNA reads TGTGCCAGCAGCCTCTCAGACAGGGGGCTGATCACCGGGGAGCTGTTTTTT. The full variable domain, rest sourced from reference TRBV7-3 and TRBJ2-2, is GAGVSQTPSNKVTEKGKYVELRCDPISGHTALYWYRQSLGQGPEFLIYFQGTGAADDSGLPNDRFFAVRPEGSVSTLKIQRTERGDSAVYLCASSLSDRGLITGELFFGEGSRLTVL.

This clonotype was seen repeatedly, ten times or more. DNA of the CDR3: TGTGCCAGCAGCGGGGGGACAGCTAACACCGGGGAGCTGTTTTTT. Amino acids: CASSGGTANTGELFF. The chain has TRBV2 and TRBJ2-2; tentatively, D is TRBD1 or TRBD2 (7 bases each). V was pared by 6 bases and J by 2 bases, with 13 bases between. Germline CDR1 is SNHLY and CDR2 is FYNNEI. The CDR3 is 15 residues long.

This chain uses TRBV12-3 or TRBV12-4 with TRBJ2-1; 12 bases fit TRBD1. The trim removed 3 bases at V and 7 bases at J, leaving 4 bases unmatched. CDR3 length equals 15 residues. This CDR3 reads CASSFWGQGANEQFF. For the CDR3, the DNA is TGTGCCAGCAGTTTTTGGGGACAGGGGGCAAATGAGCAGTTCTTC.

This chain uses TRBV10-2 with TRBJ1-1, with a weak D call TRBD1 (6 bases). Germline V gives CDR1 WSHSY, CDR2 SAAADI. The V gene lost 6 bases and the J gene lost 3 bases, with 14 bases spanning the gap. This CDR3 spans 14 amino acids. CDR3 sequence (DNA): TGCGCCAGCAGACAGGGAGAGGTGTACACTGAAGCTTTCTTT. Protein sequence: CASRQGEVYTEAFF.

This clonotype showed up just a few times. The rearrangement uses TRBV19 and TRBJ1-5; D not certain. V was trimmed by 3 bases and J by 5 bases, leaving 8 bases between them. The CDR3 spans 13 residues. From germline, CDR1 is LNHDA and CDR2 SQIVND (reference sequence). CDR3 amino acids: CASSMDGDQPQHF. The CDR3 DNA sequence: TGTGCCAGTAGTATGGACGGTGATCAGCCCCAGCATTTT.

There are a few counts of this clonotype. The CDR3 loop reads CASGTVGGGLNEQFF. The CDR3 bases are TGTGCCAGCGGGACCGTCGGGGGGGGTTTGAATGAGCAGTTCTTC. The chain employs TRBV7-3 and TRBJ2-1, with TRBD2 identical over 8 bases. The CDR3 has 15 residues. V shed 8 bases and J 7 bases; nucleotides not matched to a gene: 13. Per the germline V gene, CDR1 is SGHTA and CDR2 is FQGTGA.

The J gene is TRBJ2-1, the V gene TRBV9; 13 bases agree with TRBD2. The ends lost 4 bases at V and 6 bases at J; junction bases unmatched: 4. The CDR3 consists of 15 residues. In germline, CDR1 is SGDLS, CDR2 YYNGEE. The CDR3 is CASSPRLAGGNEQFF. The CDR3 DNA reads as TGTGCCAGCAGCCCGCGACTAGCGGGAGGCAATGAGCAGTTCTTC.

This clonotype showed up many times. For the CDR3, the DNA is TGCGCCAGCAGCTTGGACCCTCTCACAGATACGCAGTATTTT. It translates to CASSLDPLTDTQYF. The V call is TRBV5-1, the J call TRBJ2-3; D call uncertain. V lost 0 bases and J 2 bases, leaving 7 bases between the germline ends. Germline assignment: CDR1 SGHRS and CDR2 YFSETQ. There are 14 residues in the CDR3.

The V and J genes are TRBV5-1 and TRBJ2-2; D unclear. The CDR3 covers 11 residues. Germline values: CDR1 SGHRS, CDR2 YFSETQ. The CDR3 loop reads CERSGTGELFF. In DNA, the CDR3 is TGCGAAAGGAGTGGCACCGGGGAGCTGTTTTTT.

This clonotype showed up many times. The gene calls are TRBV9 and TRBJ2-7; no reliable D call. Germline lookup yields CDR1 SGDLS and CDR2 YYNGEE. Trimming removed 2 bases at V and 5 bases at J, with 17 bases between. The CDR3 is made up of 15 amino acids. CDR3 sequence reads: CASSVAPTDWDEQYF. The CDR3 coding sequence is TGTGCCAGCAGCGTCGCCCCTACAGATTGGGACGAGCAGTACTTC.

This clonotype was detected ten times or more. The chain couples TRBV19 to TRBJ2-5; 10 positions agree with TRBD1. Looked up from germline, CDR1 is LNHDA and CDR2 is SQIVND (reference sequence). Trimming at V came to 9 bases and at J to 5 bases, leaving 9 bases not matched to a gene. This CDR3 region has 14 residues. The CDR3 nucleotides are TGTGCCAGCCGCTCCGGGACAGGGGTGGAGACCCAGTACTTC. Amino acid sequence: CASRSGTGVETQYF.

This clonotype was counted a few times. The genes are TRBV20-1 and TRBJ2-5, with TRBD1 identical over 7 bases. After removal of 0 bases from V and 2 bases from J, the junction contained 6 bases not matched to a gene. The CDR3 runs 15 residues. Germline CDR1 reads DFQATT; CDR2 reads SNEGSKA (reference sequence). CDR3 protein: CSARDPTGQQETQYF. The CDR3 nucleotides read TGCAGTGCTAGAGATCCGACAGGGCAACAAGAGACCCAGTACTTC.

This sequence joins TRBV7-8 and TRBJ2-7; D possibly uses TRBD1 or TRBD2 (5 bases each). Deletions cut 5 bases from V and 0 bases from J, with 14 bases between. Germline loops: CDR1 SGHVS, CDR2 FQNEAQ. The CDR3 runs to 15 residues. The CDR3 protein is CASSTGPQSSYEQYF. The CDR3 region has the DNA TGTGCCAGCAGCACGGGACCCCAGAGCTCCTACGAGCAGTACTTC.

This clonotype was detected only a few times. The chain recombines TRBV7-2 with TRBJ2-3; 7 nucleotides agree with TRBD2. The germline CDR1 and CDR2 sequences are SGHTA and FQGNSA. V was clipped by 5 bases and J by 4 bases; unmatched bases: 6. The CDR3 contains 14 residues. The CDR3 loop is CASSRGLDPDTQYF. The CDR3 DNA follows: TGTGCCAGCAGCCGAGGACTAGACCCAGATACGCAGTATTTT. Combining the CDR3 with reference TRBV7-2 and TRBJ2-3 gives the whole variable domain GAGVSQSPSNKVTEKGKDVELRCDPISGHTALYWYRQSLGQGLEFLIYFQGNSAPDKSGLPSDRFSAERTGGSVSTLTIQRTQQEDSAVYLCASSRGLDPDTQYFGPGTRLTVL.

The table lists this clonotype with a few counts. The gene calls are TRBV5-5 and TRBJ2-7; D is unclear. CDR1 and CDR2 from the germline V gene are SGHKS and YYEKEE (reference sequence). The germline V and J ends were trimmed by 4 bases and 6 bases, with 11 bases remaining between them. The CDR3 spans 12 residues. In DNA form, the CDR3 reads TGTGCCAGCAGCACCGGACCGGGCGAGCAGTACTTC. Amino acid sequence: CASSTGPGEQYF.

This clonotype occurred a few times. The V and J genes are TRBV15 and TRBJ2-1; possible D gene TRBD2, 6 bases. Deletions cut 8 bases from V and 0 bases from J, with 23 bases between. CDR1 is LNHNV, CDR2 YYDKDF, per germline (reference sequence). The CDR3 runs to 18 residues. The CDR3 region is CATRPGLIYTSSYNEQFF. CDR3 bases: TGTGCCACCCGGCCAGGACTAATCTACACTAGCTCCTACAATGAGCAGTTCTTC.

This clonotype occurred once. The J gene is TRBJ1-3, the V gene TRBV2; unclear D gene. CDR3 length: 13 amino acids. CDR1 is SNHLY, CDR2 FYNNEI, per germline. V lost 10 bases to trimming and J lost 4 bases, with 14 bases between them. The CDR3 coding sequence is TGTGCCACCGCAGAGCGACGAGGAAACACCATATATTTT. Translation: CATAERRGNTIYF.